The entry below gives a single T cell receptor beta chain sequence along with its context. What it recognizes is unknown. The data were taken from a study of cytomegalovirus exposure and HLA in healthy donors. Across the whole study: An early data release held tens of millions of unique TCRs from HLA-typed donors.

Regarding the study as a whole: Later analysis showed TCR association rates varying by HLA locus, highest for DRB1 and lowest for HLA-C.

PCR amplification relied on 60 Vbeta primers (plus 13 Jbeta primers). Sequencing used immunoSEQ multiplex PCR; TCRdb keeps in-frame clones, though not all of them. The data hold about 160,000 clones, with 79% observed a single time. Every donor was a healthy person donating bone marrow. Sequencing was done on a sample of PBMCs. The receptor's source is a man aged 45 to 65 in good health and CMV-seropositive.

CDR3 in DNA: TGTGCCAGCAGGGGAGAGAATAATTCACCCCTCCACTTT. Protein product: CASRGENNSPLHF. The chain is built from TRBV2 and TRBJ1-6; D call uncertain. With 6 bases removed from V and 5 bases from J, the gap between germline ends came to 8 bases. The CDR3 has 13 residues. Germline assignment: CDR1 SNHLY and CDR2 FYNNEI.